This T cell receptor (beta chain) originates from a study of blood T cells in healthy people across ages. General study findings and limits: Naive T cell percentage strongly correlated with TCR beta diversity.

As to this clonotype: Its antigen is still unknown.

The authors ran a second PCR of about 6 to 11 cycles using a sample-barcoded 5' primer and a J-beta primer mix. TCRdb independently ran MiXCR on the 5' RACE reads; one entry per CDR3 protein. The table includes 650,000 to 800,000 distinct CDR3 sequences, roughly half detected once. This CDR3 region has 17 residues. The sequenced sample consisted of blood. This rearrangement joins TRBV12-3 or TRBV12-4 to TRBJ2-1; TRBD1 aligns across 8 bases. The DNA end is a closer match to TRBJ2-7, so the J assignment may be wrong. The sequence came from a woman aged 80 or older in good health. The CDR3 DNA reads TGTGCCAGCAGTTTAGCGGCCGGGACAGGTACCTACAATGAGCAGTACTTC. It translates to CASSLAAGTGTYNEQYF.